Described below is a single TCR beta chain sequence and its context. Semi-nested PCR with Nested Universal Primer A followed constant-region reverse priming of full-length variable regions. TCRdb re-analysed the 5' RACE reads in MiXCR, keeping a single row per CDR3 protein. Among approximately 53,000 distinct CDR3 sequences listed, 28% were seen once. CDR3 size: 16 residues. Germline lookup yields CDR1 SGHNT and CDR2 YYREEE (reference sequence). Trimming removed 4 bases from V and 3 bases from J; junction bases left unmatched: 8. Specimen: tumor-infiltrating memory CD4+ T cells sorted from the breast tumor. The subset here: memory CD4+ T cells, CD4+CD45RO+CD25-. The chain couples TRBV5-4 to TRBJ2-7, with TRBD2 matching over 12 bases. The sequence derives from a female donor with breast cancer. CDR3: CASSAKGLAGNYEQYF. The CDR3 bases are TGTGCCAGCAGCGCTAAGGGACTAGCGGGTAACTACGAGCAGTACTTC.